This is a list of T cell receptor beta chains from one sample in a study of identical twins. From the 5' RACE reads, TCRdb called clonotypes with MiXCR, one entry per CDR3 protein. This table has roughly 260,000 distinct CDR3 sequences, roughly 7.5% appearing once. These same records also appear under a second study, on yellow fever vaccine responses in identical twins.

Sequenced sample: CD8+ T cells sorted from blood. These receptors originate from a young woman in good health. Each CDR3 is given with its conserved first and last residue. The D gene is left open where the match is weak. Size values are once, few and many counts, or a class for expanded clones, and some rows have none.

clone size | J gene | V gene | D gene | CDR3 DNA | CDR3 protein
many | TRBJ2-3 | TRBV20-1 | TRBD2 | TGCAGTGCTAGAGTCGTGCTAGCGGGGGGCCTAGATACGCAGTATTTT | CSARVVLAGGLDTQYF
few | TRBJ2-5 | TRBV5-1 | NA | TGCGCCAGCAGCGAAACGCCCCGGGACCCCGGTACCCAGTACTTC | CASSETPRDPGTQYF
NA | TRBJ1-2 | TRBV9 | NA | TGTGCCAGCAGACCTACCACAGGGAACTATGGCTACACCTTC | CASRPTTGNYGYTF
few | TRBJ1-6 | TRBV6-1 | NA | TGTGCCAGCAGTGTAGACGGGGAATATAATTCACCCCTCCACTTT | CASSVDGEYNSPLHF
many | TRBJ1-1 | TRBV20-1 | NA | TGCAGTGCTAGGGGCAGAGATACTGAAGCTTTCTTT | CSARGRDTEAFF
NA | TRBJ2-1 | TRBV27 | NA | TGTGCCAGCAGTTTACTTCACGTGGGGGGCTCCTACAATGAGCAGTTCTTC | CASSLLHVGGSYNEQFF
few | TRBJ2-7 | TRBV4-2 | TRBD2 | TGTGCCAGCAGCCAAGAGGACAGCGGGGGACCCGACGAGCAGTACTTC | CASSQEDSGGPDEQYF
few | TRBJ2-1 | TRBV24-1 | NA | TGTGCCACCAGTGACCCCGGGGGAAGGTCCTACAATGAGCAGTTCTTC | CATSDPGGRSYNEQFF
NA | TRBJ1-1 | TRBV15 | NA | TGTGCCACCAGCACAAATGACTACACTGAAGCTTTCTTT | CATSTNDYTEAFF
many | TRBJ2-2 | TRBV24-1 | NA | TGTGCCACCAGTGAAACAGGGACTATCGAAAACACCGGGGAGCTGTTTTTT | CATSETGTIENTGELFF
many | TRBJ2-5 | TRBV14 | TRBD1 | TGTGCCAGCAGCCAAGCAGGACAGGGGGCTTTAAGGGAGACCCAGTACTTC | CASSQAGQGALRETQYF
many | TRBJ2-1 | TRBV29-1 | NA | TGCAGCGCCCTCAGCATTACCGACCACAATGAGCAGTTCTTC | CSALSITDHNEQFF
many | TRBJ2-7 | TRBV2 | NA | TGTGCCAGCAGTGTATCGGACTTAGCTGACGAGCAGTACTTC | CASSVSDLADEQYF
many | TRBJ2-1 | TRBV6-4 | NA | TGTGCCAGCAGTGACTCGAATGGGGGTTACAATGAGCAGTTCTTC | CASSDSNGGYNEQFF
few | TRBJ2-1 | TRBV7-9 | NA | TGTGCCAGCAGCTTTGGGGGGGCAGCCCAATATGAGCAGTTCTTC | CASSFGGAAQYEQFF
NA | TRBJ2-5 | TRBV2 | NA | TGTGCCAGCAAGGAGGGGGGGGGAGGAGAGACCCAGTACTTC | CASKEGGGGETQYF
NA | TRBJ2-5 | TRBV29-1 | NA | TGCAGCGTTGAGGGGGATGCGGCCCAGTACTTC | CSVEGDAAQYF
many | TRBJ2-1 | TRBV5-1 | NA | TGCGCCAGCAGCTTCGCAGGGAACAATGAGCAGTTCTTC | CASSFAGNNEQFF
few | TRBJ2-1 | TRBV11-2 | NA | TGTGCCAGCAGCCATGAAGGGACCCTCTCCTACAATGAGCAGTTCTTC | CASSHEGTLSYNEQFF
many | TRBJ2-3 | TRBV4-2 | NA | TGTGCCAGCAGCCAAGATCTAACGGGGGCCGACACAGATACGCAGTATTTT | CASSQDLTGADTDTQYF
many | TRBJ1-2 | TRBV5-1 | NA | TGCGCCAGCAGTCCGAGGTTGTATCGGGGAGACTATGGCTACACCTTC | CASSPRLYRGDYGYTF
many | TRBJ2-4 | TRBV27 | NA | TGTGCCAGCAGTTTATGGGGTTCTCCCAAAAACATTCAGTACTTC | CASSLWGSPKNIQYF
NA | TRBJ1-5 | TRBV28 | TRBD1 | TGTGCCAGCAGTTTAAGGTGGGACAGGGGCCTTGGTGGCAATCAGCCCCAGCATTTT | CASSLRWDRGLGGNQPQHF
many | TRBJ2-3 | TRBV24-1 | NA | TGTGCCACCAGTGATTTAGATCAGATGACTAGCACAGATACGCAGTATTTT | CATSDLDQMTSTDTQYF
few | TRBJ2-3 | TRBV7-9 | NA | TGTGCCAGCAGCTTAGAGGCAGACCGAGATACGCAGTATTTT | CASSLEADRDTQYF
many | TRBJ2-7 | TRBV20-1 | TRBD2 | TGCAGTGCTAGATCTCGACTAGCGGGATCGGCCTACGAGCAGTACTTC | CSARSRLAGSAYEQYF
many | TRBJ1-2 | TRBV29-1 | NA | TGCAGCGTTGAAGATCGGAATGGCTACACCTTC | CSVEDRNGYTF
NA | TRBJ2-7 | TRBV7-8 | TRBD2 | TGTGCCAGCGGGGGACTAGCGGAAAGCTCCTACGAGCAGTACTTC | CASGGLAESSYEQYF
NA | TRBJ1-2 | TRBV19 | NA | TGTGCCAGTAGTTCATTAGGGCCCAACTATGGCTACACCTTC | CASSSLGPNYGYTF
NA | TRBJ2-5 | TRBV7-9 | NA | TGTGCCAGCATGGGGGGGACGAAGGAAGGGGGCGATGAGACCCAGTACTTC | CASMGGTKEGGDETQYF
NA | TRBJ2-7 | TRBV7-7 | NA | TGTGCCACCCCTAGGCAGGGACACAATAACGAGCAGTACTTC | CATPRQGHNNEQYF
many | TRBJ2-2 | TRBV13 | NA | TGTGCCAGCAGCTTAGGGCAGAACACCGGGGAGCTGTTTTTT | CASSLGQNTGELFF
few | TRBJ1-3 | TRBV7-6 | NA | TGTGCCAGCGCTGCCGAAGGAAACACCATATATTTT | CASAAEGNTIYF
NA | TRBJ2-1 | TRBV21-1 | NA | TGTGCCAGCAGCAATGGAGAGCGGGGGGGCGCGAGGAATGAGCAGTTCTTC | CASSNGERGGARNEQFF
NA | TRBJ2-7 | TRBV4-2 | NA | TGTGCCATTAGGGCCCGCGGTAAGGGGAAAGACTACGAGCAGTACTTC | CAIRARGKGKDYEQYF
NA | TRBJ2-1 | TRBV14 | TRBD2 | TGTGCCAGCAGCCAAGGGACTAGCGGGGGGGATGAGCAGTTCTTC | CASSQGTSGGDEQFF
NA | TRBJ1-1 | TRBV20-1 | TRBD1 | TGCAGTGCTAGACACCGGGACAGGGCTCCTGGCACTGAAGCTTTCTTT | CSARHRDRAPGTEAFF
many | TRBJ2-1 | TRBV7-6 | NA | TGTGCCAGCAGCTTAGAGGGGAGCTCCTACAATGAGCAGTTCTTC | CASSLEGSSYNEQFF
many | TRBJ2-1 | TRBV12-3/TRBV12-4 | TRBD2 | TGTGCCAGCAGTTTAGGGACTAGCGGGAGCCTCTACAATGAGCAGTTCTTC | CASSLGTSGSLYNEQFF
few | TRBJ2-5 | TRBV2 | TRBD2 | TGTGCCAGCAGGGGGACTAGCGGGGGGGCCAAGCGAGAGACCCAGTACTTC | CASRGTSGGAKRETQYF
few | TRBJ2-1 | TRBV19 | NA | TGTGCCAGTAATACCCTGGGCAGGGAATCCTACAATGAGCAGTTCTTC | CASNTLGRESYNEQFF
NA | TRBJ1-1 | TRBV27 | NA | TGTGCCAGCAGTCTCAGGGATTTGGGCACTGAAGCTTTCTTT | CASSLRDLGTEAFF
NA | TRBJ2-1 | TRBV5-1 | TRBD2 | TGCGCCAGCAGCTTGGGGGCCGGCGGACTAGCCTCCGAGCAGTTCTTC | CASSLGAGGLASEQFF
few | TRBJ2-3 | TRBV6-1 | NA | TGTGCCAGCAGGGCACCCGGACGGGACTATACGCAGTATTTT | CASRAPGRDYTQYF
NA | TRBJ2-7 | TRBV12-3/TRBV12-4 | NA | TGTGCCAGCAGCGACCCGGACCCCTACGAGCAGTACTTC | CASSDPDPYEQYF
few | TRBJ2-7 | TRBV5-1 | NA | TGCGCCAGCACCCCGGGAAACCTGAACGAGCAGTACTTC | CASTPGNLNEQYF
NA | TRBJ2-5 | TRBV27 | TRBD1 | TGTGCCAGCAGTACTCGGACAGGGAGGCAAGAGACCCAGTACTTC | CASSTRTGRQETQYF
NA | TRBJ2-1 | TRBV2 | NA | TGTGCCAGCAGTGAATGGACGGCTTACAATGAGCAGTTCTTC | CASSEWTAYNEQFF
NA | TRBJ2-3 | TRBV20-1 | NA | TGCAGTGCTAGAGACGACGCATTCACAGATACGCAGTATTTT | CSARDDAFTDTQYF
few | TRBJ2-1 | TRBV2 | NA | TGTGCCAGCAGTGAATATCCGGCGTCGACTTACAATGAGCAGTTCTTC | CASSEYPASTYNEQFF
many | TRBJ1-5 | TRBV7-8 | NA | TGTGCCAGCAGCTCCGGGGGGTCCCACCAGCCCCAGCATTTT | CASSSGGSHQPQHF
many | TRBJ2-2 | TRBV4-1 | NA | TGCGCCAGCAGCCAAGATTGGCCCACCGGGGAGCTGTTTTTT | CASSQDWPTGELFF
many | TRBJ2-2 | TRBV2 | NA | TGTGCCAGCAGGGAGGGGTTGGGATACCAAACCGGGGAGCTGTTTTTT | CASREGLGYQTGELFF
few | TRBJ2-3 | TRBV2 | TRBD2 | TGTGCCAGCATTCCAAGGACTAGCCCAGATACGCAGTATTTT | CASIPRTSPDTQYF
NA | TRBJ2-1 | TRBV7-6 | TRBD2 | TGTGCCAGCAGCTCAGCGGGAGTAGGGTACAATGAGCAGTTCTTC | CASSSAGVGYNEQFF